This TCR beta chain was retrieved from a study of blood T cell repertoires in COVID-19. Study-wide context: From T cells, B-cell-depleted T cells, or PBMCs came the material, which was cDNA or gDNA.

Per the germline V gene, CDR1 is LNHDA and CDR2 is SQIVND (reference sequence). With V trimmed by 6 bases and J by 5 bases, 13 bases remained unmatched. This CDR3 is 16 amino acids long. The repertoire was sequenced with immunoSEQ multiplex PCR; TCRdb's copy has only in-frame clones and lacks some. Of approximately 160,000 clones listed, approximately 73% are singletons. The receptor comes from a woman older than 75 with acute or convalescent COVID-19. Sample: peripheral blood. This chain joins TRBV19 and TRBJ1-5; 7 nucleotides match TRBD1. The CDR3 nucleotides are TGTGCCAGTAGCTTATTTTCCGGGACAGAGCATCAGCCCCAGCATTTT. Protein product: CASSLFSGTEHQPQHF.